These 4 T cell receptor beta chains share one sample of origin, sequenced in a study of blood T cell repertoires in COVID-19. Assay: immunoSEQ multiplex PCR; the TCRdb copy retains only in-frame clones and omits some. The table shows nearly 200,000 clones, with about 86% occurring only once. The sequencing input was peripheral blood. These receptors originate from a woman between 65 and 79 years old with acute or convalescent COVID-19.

The CDR3 DNA is TGTGCCCCCGAGCCCGGGACAACTTACAATGAGCAGTTCTTC. The encoded protein is CAPEPGTTYNEQFF. The J gene is TRBJ2-1, the V gene TRBV19, with TRBD1 as a possible D gene (6 bases). CDR3 length: 14 residues. The germline CDR1 and CDR2 sequences are LNHDA and SQIVND (reference sequence). Trimming pared 11 bases from V and 4 bases from J, leaving 18 bases between. The entire variable domain, with the rest obtained from reference TRBV19 and TRBJ2-1, is as follows: DGGITQSPKYLFRKEGQNVTLSCEQNLNHDAMYWYRQDPGQGLRLIYYSQIVNDFQKGDIAEGYSVSREKKESFPLTVTSAQKNPTAFYLCAPEPGTTYNEQFFGPGTRLTVL.

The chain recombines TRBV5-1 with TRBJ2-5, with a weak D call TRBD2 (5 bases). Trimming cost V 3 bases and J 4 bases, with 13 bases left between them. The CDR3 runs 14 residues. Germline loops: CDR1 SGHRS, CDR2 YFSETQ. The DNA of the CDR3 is TGCGCCAGCAGCTACCGGGATAGCACAGAGACCCAGTACTTC. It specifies CASSYRDSTETQYF. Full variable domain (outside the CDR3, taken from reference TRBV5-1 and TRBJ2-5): KAGVTQTPRYLIKTRGQQVTLSCSPISGHRSVSWYQQTPGQGLQFLFEYFSETQRNKGNFPGRFSGRQFSNSRSEMNVSTLELGDSALYLCASSYRDSTETQYFGPGTRLLVL.

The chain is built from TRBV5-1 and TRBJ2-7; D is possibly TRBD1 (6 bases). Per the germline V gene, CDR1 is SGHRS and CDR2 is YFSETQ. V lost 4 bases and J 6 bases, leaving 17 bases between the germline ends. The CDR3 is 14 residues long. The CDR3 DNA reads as TGCGCCAGCAGCCCAGGGGCGGGTTCTCCCGAGCAGTACTTC. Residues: CASSPGAGSPEQYF.

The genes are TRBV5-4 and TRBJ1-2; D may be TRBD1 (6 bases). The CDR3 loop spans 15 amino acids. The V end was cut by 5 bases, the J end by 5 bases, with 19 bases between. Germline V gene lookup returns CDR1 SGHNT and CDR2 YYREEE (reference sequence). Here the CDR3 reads CASSPWAGEKYGYTF. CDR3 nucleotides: TGTGCCAGCAGTCCCTGGGCAGGGGAGAAATATGGCTACACCTTC.